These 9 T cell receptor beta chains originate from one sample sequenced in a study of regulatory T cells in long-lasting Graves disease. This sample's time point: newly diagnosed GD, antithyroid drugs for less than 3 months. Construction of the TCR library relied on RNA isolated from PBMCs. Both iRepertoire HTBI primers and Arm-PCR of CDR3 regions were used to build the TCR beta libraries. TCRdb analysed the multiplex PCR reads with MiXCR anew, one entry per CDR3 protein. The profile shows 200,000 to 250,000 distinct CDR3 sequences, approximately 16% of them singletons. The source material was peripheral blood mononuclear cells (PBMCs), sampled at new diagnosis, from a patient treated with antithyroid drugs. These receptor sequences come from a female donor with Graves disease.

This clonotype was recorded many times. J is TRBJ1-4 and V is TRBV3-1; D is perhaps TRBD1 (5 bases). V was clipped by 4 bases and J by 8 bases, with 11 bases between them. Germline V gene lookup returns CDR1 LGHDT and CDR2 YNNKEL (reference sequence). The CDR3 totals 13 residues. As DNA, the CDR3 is TGTGCCAGCAGCCTGGATGAGGGGGAAAAACTGTTTTTT. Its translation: CASSLDEGEKLFF.

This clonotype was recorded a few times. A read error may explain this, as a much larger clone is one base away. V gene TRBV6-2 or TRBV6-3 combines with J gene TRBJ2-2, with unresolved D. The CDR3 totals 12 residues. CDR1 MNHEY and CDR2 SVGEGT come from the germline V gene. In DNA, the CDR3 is TGTGCCAGCAGTGACTCTCCCGAAGAGCTGTTGTTT. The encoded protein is CASSDSPEELLF.

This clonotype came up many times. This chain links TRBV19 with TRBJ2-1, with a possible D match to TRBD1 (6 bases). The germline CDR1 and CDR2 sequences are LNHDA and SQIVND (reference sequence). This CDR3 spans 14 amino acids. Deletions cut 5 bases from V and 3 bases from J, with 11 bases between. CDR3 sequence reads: CASSPGTIYNEQFF. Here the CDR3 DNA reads TGTGCCAGTAGTCCCGGGACAATCTACAATGAGCAGTTCTTC.

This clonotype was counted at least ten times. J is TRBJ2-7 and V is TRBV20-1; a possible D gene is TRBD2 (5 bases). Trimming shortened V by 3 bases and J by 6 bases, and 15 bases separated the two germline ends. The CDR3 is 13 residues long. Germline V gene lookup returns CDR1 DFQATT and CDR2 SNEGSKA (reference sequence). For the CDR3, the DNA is TGCAGTGCTAGCCCACTAGGGCCTGGCGAGCAGTACTTC. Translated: CSASPLGPGEQYF.

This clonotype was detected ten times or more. This CDR3 reads CASSGSGFVDTQYF. In nucleotides, the CDR3 is TGTGCCAGCAGCGGTAGCGGGTTCGTAGATACGCAGTATTTT. The gene calls are TRBV9 and TRBJ2-3; 7 nucleotides match TRBD2. With V trimmed by 3 bases and J by 5 bases, 6 bases remained unmatched. Germline CDR1 reads SGDLS; CDR2 reads YYNGEE. CDR3 size: 14 residues.

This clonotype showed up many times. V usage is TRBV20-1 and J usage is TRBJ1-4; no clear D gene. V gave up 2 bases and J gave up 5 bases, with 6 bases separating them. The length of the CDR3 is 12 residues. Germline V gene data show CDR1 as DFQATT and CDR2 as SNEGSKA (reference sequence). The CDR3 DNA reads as TGCAGTGCTAGACAGCCGAATGAAAAACTGTTTTTT. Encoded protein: CSARQPNEKLFF.

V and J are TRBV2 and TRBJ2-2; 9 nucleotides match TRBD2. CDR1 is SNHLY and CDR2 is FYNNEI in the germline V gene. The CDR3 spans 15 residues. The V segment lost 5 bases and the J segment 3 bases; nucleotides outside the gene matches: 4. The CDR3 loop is CASSLAGVDTGELFF. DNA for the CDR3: TGTGCCAGCAGTTTAGCGGGAGTCGACACCGGGGAGCTGTTTTTT.

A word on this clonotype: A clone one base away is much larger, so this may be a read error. CDR3 coding DNA: TGTGCCAGCAGTTACTCGGGGGACAGGGGGGGTGGCTACACCTTC. Translation: CASSYSGDRGGGYTF. The chain links TRBV6-5 to TRBJ1-2, with TRBD1 identical over 11 bases. CDR1 is MNHEY and CDR2 is SVGAGI in the germline V gene. Trimming took 0 bases from V and 7 from J; bases not matched to a gene: 4. This CDR3 has 15 residues.

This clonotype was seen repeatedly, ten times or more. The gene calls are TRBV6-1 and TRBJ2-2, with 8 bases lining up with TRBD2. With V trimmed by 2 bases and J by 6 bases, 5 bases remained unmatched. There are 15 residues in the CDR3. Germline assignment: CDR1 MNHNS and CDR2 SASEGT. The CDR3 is CASSEMGRGAGELFF. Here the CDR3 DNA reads TGTGCCAGCAGTGAAATGGGGCGGGGGGCCGGGGAGCTGTTTTTT.